The clone carrying this TCR beta chain was counted at least ten times. The sample is drawn from a study of patients and donors after allogeneic stem cell transplantation. TCRdb re-called the RT-PCR reads through MiXCR, storing one row per CDR3 protein. The table lists 410,000 or so distinct CDR3 sequences, 16% of them singletons, with roughly 7.2% in the top ten. There are 16 residues in the CDR3. Germline V lookup: CDR1 SGHRS, CDR2 YFSETQ. V lost 0 bases and J lost 0, with 12 bases in between. This chain joins TRBV5-1 and TRBJ1-1; D remains unclear. The TCR originated in a human donor who was either an allogeneic HSCT recipient or a stem cell or donor lymphocyte infusion donor (not recorded which). It is not recorded whose cells these are; they may come from a transplant donor. Material: blood, either unsorted or a sorted T cell fraction (not recorded which). In DNA form, the CDR3 reads TGCGCCAGCAGCTTGGGAGTATTTAAGATGAACACTGAAGCTTTCTTT. This encodes CASSLGVFKMNTEAFF.